This T cell receptor (beta chain) was obtained from a study of blood T cell repertoires in COVID-19. At the level of the study: COVID-19 samples collected from the United States, Italy and Spain covered acute and convalescent phases. Sources were T cells, B-cell-depleted T cells, or PBMCs; the material itself was cDNA or gDNA.

This CDR3 is 18 amino acids long. The V segment lost 4 bases and the J segment 1 base; nucleotides outside the gene matches: 10. Germline CDR1 reads ENHRY; CDR2 reads SYGVKD. In the original workflow: It was from reference gene primer amplification that nucleated cell counts were estimated. Profiling relied on immunoSEQ multiplex PCR, and the TCRdb table lists in-frame clones only, not all of them. V and J calls and clone size are those listed in that table; D and trimming were worked out from the DNA. The sample has about 210,000 clones; around 84% are singletons. Material for sequencing was peripheral blood. The gene calls are TRBV10-3 and TRBJ2-5, with 12 nucleotides matching TRBD1. The sequence was obtained from a man aged 55-75 years with acute or convalescent COVID-19. CDR3 in DNA: TGTGCCATCAGTGCCGGGACAGGGGGCATGGGGCCCCAAGAGACCCAGTACTTC. It translates to CAISAGTGGMGPQETQYF.